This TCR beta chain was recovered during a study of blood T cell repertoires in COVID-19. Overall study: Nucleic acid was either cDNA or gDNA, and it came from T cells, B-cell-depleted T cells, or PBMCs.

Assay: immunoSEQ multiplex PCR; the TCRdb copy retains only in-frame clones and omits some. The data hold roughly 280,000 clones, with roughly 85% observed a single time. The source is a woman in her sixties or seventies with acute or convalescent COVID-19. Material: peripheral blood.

The CDR3 reads CASSATGLNEQFF. DNA of the CDR3: TGTGCCAGCAGCGCCACAGGGTTGAATGAGCAGTTCTTC. This chain uses TRBV5-5 with TRBJ2-1; a weak D match, TRBD1 (6 bases). In germline, CDR1 is SGHKS, CDR2 YYEKEE (reference sequence). CDR3 length: 13 amino acids. The V end lost 4 bases, the J end lost 7 bases, and 12 bases lay between the germline ends. The full variable domain, rest sourced from reference TRBV5-5 and TRBJ2-1, is DAGVTQSPTHLIKTRGQQVTLRCSPISGHKSVSWYQQVLGQGPQFIFQYYEKEERGRGNFPDRFSARQFPNYSSELNVNALLLGDSALYLCASSATGLNEQFFGPGTRLTVL.